This TCR beta chain was recorded in a study of T cells after yellow fever vaccination. The CDR3 consists of 16 residues. CDR1 is MNHEY and CDR2 is SVGEGT in the germline V gene. V shed 2 bases and J 4 bases; nucleotides not matched to a gene: 3. In TCRdb, the 5' RACE reads were re-called with MiXCR into one record per CDR3 protein. This sample has some 670,000 distinct CDR3 sequences, with roughly an eighth found just once. The sequences come from PBMCs, collected on the day of the yellow fever booster vaccination. This receptor was obtained from a man younger than 45 who received the YFV17D yellow fever vaccine. The chain uses TRBV6-2 or TRBV6-3 and TRBJ2-1, with 12 bases lining up with TRBD2. The CDR3 sequence: CASSYPLAGGYNEQFF. The CDR3, as DNA: TGTGCCAGCAGTTACCCACTAGCGGGAGGATACAATGAGCAGTTCTTC.